These 30 T cell receptor beta chains were sequenced from one sample in a study of blood T cell repertoires in COVID-19. The repertoire was sequenced with immunoSEQ multiplex PCR; TCRdb's copy has only in-frame clones and lacks some. The repertoire holds more than 150,000 clones, with roughly nine tenths as singletons. What was sequenced was peripheral blood. The receptors derive from a woman between 65 and 79 years old with acute or convalescent COVID-19.

The chain combines TRBV2 with TRBJ1-2; 9 bases map to TRBD1. This CDR3 has 14 residues. Losses at the gene ends were 6 bases for V and 7 bases for J; bases not matched to a gene: 9. Germline assignment: CDR1 SNHLY and CDR2 FYNNEI. DNA of the CDR3: TGTGCCAGCAGACCTACCGGACAGGGGTCTGGCTACACCTTC. Translating gives CASRPTGQGSGYTF. Together with reference TRBV2 and TRBJ1-2, the CDR3 gives the full variable domain: EPEVTQTPSHQVTQMGQEVILRCVPISNHLYFYWYRQILGQKVEFLVSFYNNEISEKSEIFDDQFSVERPDGSNFTLKIRSTKLEDSAMYFCASRPTGQGSGYTFGSGTRLTVV.

The V call is TRBV6-1, the J call TRBJ2-5; D unresolved. Deletions cut 1 base from V and 5 bases from J, with 8 bases between. The CDR3 totals 13 residues. CDR1 and CDR2 (germline): MNHNS, SASEGT. DNA of the CDR3: TGTGCCAGCAGTGAAGGAGTTCATGAGACCCAGTACTTC. The encoded protein is CASSEGVHETQYF.

This rearrangement joins TRBV4-1 to TRBJ2-7; the match to TRBD2 covers 10 bases. This CDR3 region has 15 residues. Germline V gene data show CDR1 as MGHRA and CDR2 as YSYEKL. Losses at the gene ends were 5 bases for V and 0 bases for J; bases not matched to a gene: 4. CDR3 sequence (DNA): TGCGCCAGCAGCTACACTAGCGGGGTCTCCTACGAGCAGTACTTC. This sequence encodes CASSYTSGVSYEQYF.

V gene TRBV27 combines with J gene TRBJ1-2; 7 bases line up with TRBD1. The CDR3 contains 15 residues. CDR1 is MNHEY, CDR2 SMNVEV, per germline (reference sequence). The ends lost 3 bases at V and 3 bases at J; junction bases unmatched: 7. The CDR3 DNA sequence: TGTGCCAGCAGTTTGGGACAGCCAATCGACTATGGCTACACCTTC. The encoded protein is CASSLGQPIDYGYTF.

The chain uses TRBV5-6 and TRBJ1-1; D is uncertain. The V end lost 1 base, the J end lost 8 bases, and 15 bases lay between the germline ends. Germline CDR1 SGHDT, CDR2 YYEEEE. There are 14 residues in the CDR3. CDR3 region: CASSLRQASGEAFF. CDR3 coding DNA: TGTGCCAGCAGCTTGAGGCAGGCTAGCGGAGAAGCTTTCTTT.

The V and J genes are TRBV29-1 and TRBJ1-2; 7 bases map to TRBD1. After removal of 3 bases from V and 6 bases from J, the junction contained 10 bases not matched to a gene. This CDR3 region has 14 residues. Germline CDR1 reads SQVTM; CDR2 reads ANQGSEA. The CDR3 spells CSVEPLNRGHGYTF. The CDR3 bases are TGCAGCGTTGAGCCGTTGAACAGGGGACATGGCTACACCTTC.

This clone was seen a single time. CDR3 in amino acids: CASSSSLYEQYF. The DNA of the CDR3 is TGTGCCAGCAGTTCCTCCTTGTACGAGCAGTACTTC. The chain has TRBV27 and TRBJ2-7; D ambiguous. Germline V gene data show CDR1 as MNHEY and CDR2 as SMNVEV (reference sequence). Trimming removed 4 bases from V and 4 bases from J, with 8 bases in between. This CDR3 is 12 amino acids long.

The chain has TRBV30 and TRBJ2-7; 11 bases are a match to TRBD1. V was clipped by 2 bases and J by 1 base; unmatched bases: 4. The CDR3 consists of 15 residues. Germline CDR1 is GTSNPN and CDR2 is SVGIG (reference sequence). For the CDR3, the DNA is TGTGCCTGGAGTCGGGGACAGGGGGGGTCCTACGAGCAGTACTTC. Amino acid sequence: CAWSRGQGGSYEQYF.

The rearrangement joins TRBV5-1 to TRBJ2-7, with 7 bases matching TRBD1. After removal of 4 bases from V and 1 base from J, the junction contained 5 bases not matched to a gene. The CDR3 spans 14 residues. CDR1 is SGHRS and CDR2 is YFSETQ in the germline V gene. The CDR3 DNA follows: TGCGCCAGCAGCATCAGGGGGATTTCCTACGAGCAGTACTTC. Protein: CASSIRGISYEQYF. The full variable domain, rest sourced from reference TRBV5-1 and TRBJ2-7, is KAGVTQTPRYLIKTRGQQVTLSCSPISGHRSVSWYQQTPGQGLQFLFEYFSETQRNKGNFPGRFSGRQFSNSRSEMNVSTLELGDSALYLCASSIRGISYEQYFGPGTRLTVT.

The rearrangement joins TRBV6-5 to TRBJ1-2; D possibly corresponds to TRBD1 (5 bases). The CDR3 has 13 amino acids. CDR1 is MNHEY, CDR2 SVGAGI, per germline. V was shortened by 6 bases and J by 4 bases, with 12 bases between the two germline ends. In DNA, the CDR3 is TGTGCCAGCAGGCCCCAGGGCGTCTATGGCTACACCTTC. Amino acid sequence: CASRPQGVYGYTF.

The count of this clone is one. The chain combines TRBV19 with TRBJ1-1; 7 positions agree with TRBD1. CDR1 is LNHDA, CDR2 SQIVND, per germline (reference sequence). The CDR3 extends over 13 amino acids. Trimming cost V 7 bases and J 7 bases; bases outside gene matches: 9. Here the CDR3 reads CASTDRVYSEAFF. The CDR3 nucleotides are TGTGCCAGTACCGACAGGGTTTATAGTGAAGCTTTCTTT.

The chain combines TRBV4-1 with TRBJ2-7; 7 bases are shared with TRBD1. CDR3 length equals 15 residues. CDR1 and CDR2 (germline): MGHRA, YSYEKL. The ends lost 2 bases at V and 3 bases at J; junction bases unmatched: 7. The CDR3 nucleotides read TGCGCCAGCAGCCAAACAGGGACAGTGGGCTACGAGCAGTACTTC. It codes for CASSQTGTVGYEQYF.

This clone is a singleton in its sample. V is TRBV3-1 (or the pseudogene TRBV3-2) and J is TRBJ1-6; TRBD1 agrees at 9 bases. Germline V CDR1 and CDR2: LGHDT, YNNKEL (reference sequence). With 0 bases clipped from V and 9 bases from J, the junction kept 12 bases outside the gene matches. There are 18 residues in the CDR3. CDR3 coding DNA: TGTGCCAGCAGCCAAGATATAAGGCGGGACAGGGTTAGTTCACCCCTCCACTTT. This encodes CASSQDIRRDRVSSPLHF.

The chain has TRBV6-5 and TRBJ1-5, with TRBD1 matching over 10 bases. CDR1 is MNHEY, CDR2 SVGAGI, per germline. The V and J ends lost 7 bases and 5 bases, in that order; junction bases with no gene match: 5. The CDR3 runs 14 residues. In nucleotides, the CDR3 is TGTGCCAGCATCCGGGACAGGGGAGATCAGCCCCAGCATTTT. It codes for CASIRDRGDQPQHF.

The CDR3 nucleotides read TGCGCCAGCAGCTTCCAAATAGCGGGAGGCTCCCCCACCGGGGAGCTGTTTTTT. Translated, it gives CASSFQIAGGSPTGELFF. The rearrangement links TRBV5-1 to TRBJ2-2; 10 bases are a match to TRBD2. V dropped 2 bases and J dropped 4; count of bases not matched to a gene: 11. CDR3 length equals 18 residues. The germline CDR1 and CDR2 sequences are SGHRS and YFSETQ.

The chain links TRBV14 to TRBJ2-1; TRBD2 matches 10 bases. Germline lookup yields CDR1 SGHDN and CDR2 FVKESK. V gave up 4 bases and J gave up 6 bases; unmatched junction bases: 6. The CDR3 contains 15 residues. The CDR3 region is CASSPRLAGTNEQFF. Written as DNA, the CDR3 is TGTGCCAGCAGCCCCCGACTAGCGGGTACCAATGAGCAGTTCTTC. Drawing the rest from reference TRBV14 and TRBJ2-1, the complete variable domain is EAGVTQFPSHSVIEKGQTVTLRCDPISGHDNLYWYRRVMGKEIKFLLHFVKESKQDESGMPNNRFLAERTGGTYSTLKVQPAELEDSGVYFCASSPRLAGTNEQFFGPGTRLTVL.

The gene calls are TRBV6-5 and TRBJ1-1; D is ambiguous. Germline V gene sequence: CDR1 MNHEY, CDR2 SVGAGI. The ends were cut back, 4 bases at V and 2 bases at J, with 14 bases in the middle. This CDR3 is built from 15 residues. Here the CDR3 reads CASSSKPRVNTEAFF. The CDR3 DNA reads as TGTGCCAGCAGTTCCAAACCCCGGGTTAACACTGAAGCTTTCTTT.

A single count supports this clone. The gene calls are TRBV27 and TRBJ1-2; 10 nucleotides line up with TRBD1. The J segment lost 7 bases and the V segment lost 0 bases, leaving 5 bases of the junction unmatched. CDR3 length: 15 amino acids. Germline CDR1 is MNHEY and CDR2 is SMNVEV (reference sequence). DNA for the CDR3: TGTGCCAGCAGTTTATCCCGGACAGGGGGTTTTGGCTACACCTTC. Its translation: CASSLSRTGGFGYTF.

The chain recombines TRBV23-1 with TRBJ1-5; the D gene is possibly TRBD1 (5 bases). TRBV23-1 is an ORF, and what it does is uncertain. The CDR3 covers 18 residues. V was shortened by 0 bases and J by 0 bases, with 15 bases between the two germline ends. The CDR3 bases are TGCGCCAGCAGTCAATCAGGCAGGGCTTTCTATAGCAATCAGCCCCAGCATTTT. This encodes CASSQSGRAFYSNQPQHF.

The chain combines TRBV6-5 with TRBJ1-5, with D uncertain. This CDR3 contains 13 residues. With 8 bases removed from V and 1 base from J, the gap between germline ends came to 9 bases. Germline V gene data show CDR1 as MNHEY and CDR2 as SVGAGI. CDR3 loop: CASGMRSNQPQHF. The CDR3 DNA follows: TGTGCCAGCGGTATGAGGAGCAATCAGCCCCAGCATTTT.

The V gene is TRBV30, the J gene TRBJ1-1; 7 bases align to TRBD1. The CDR3 loop spans 12 amino acids. Germline CDR1 is GTSNPN and CDR2 is SVGIG (reference sequence). Losses at the gene ends were 5 bases for V and 8 bases for J; bases not matched to a gene: 8. CDR3 region: CAWVQGPAEAFF. Written as DNA, the CDR3 is TGTGCCTGGGTACAGGGGCCCGCGGAAGCTTTCTTT.

This clone was picked up a small number of times. The chain couples TRBV6-1 to TRBJ2-7; TRBD2 matches at 12 bases. The CDR3 is 16 residues long. Looked up from germline, CDR1 is MNHNS and CDR2 is SASEGT. V lost 4 bases and J lost 2; bases outside the gene matches: 6. CDR3 DNA sequence: TGTGCCAGCAGTGGGCCTCTAGCGGGAGGGACCTACGAGCAGTACTTC. Its protein is CASSGPLAGGTYEQYF.

The DNA of the CDR3 is TGTGCCACCGCGGCGGATTCTAATAATTCACCCCTCCACTTT. Translated: CATAADSNNSPLHF. The V and J genes are TRBV18 and TRBJ1-6; D uncertain. This CDR3 comprises 14 residues. V was cut by 10 bases and J by 5 bases, with 15 bases left in between. Germline CDR1 KGHSH, CDR2 LQKENI. The full variable domain, in which reference TRBV18 and TRBJ1-6 provide the parts outside the CDR3, is NAGVMQNPRHLVRRRGQEARLRCSPMKGHSHVYWYRQLPEEGLKFMVYLQKENIIDESGMPKERFSAEFPKEGPSILRIQQVVRGDSAAYFCATAADSNNSPLHFGNGTRLTVT.

The rearrangement links TRBV9 to TRBJ1-2, with D possibly matching TRBD1 (6 bases). The V gene lost 5 bases and the J gene lost 4 bases, with 12 bases spanning the gap. This CDR3 spans 13 amino acids. Germline V gives CDR1 SGDLS, CDR2 YYNGEE. CDR3 in DNA: TGTGCCAGCAGTCGGGACACTTCCTATGGCTACACCTTC. Translating it yields CASSRDTSYGYTF.

The V call is TRBV5-6, the J call TRBJ1-6; D perhaps matches TRBD1 (6 bases). The germline V gene has CDR1 SGHDT and CDR2 YYEEEE. Between the trimmed V and J ends, which lost 0 bases and 3 bases, there was a span of 13 bases. This CDR3 region has 17 residues. The CDR3 is CASSLDQQGYYNSPLHF. Written as DNA, the CDR3 is TGTGCCAGCAGCTTGGATCAACAGGGCTACTATAATTCACCCCTCCACTTT. Full variable domain (remainder filled in from reference TRBV5-6 and TRBJ1-6): DAGVTQSPTHLIKTRGQQVTLRCSPKSGHDTVSWYQQALGQGPQFIFQYYEEEERQRGNFPDRFSGHQFPNYSSELNVNALLLGDSALYLCASSLDQQGYYNSPLHFGNGTRLTVT.

The V call is TRBV12-5, the J call TRBJ2-1; a weak D match, TRBD1 (6 bases). This CDR3 spans 16 amino acids. Germline-derived CDR1 and CDR2 are LGHNT and FRNRAP. V shed 1 base and J shed 2 bases, with 12 bases lying between them. The CDR3 bases are TGTGCTAGTGGTTTGGCGACAGGAAATGCCTACAATGAGCAGTTCTTC. It encodes CASGLATGNAYNEQFF.

The gene calls are TRBV19 and TRBJ2-5; D may be TRBD1 (6 bases). V was pared by 4 bases and J by 1 base, with 7 bases between. Germline CDR1 and CDR2: LNHDA and SQIVND (reference sequence). The CDR3 runs to 13 residues. The CDR3 DNA reads TGTGCCAGTAGTACACAGGGCCAAGAGACCCAGTACTTC. Residues: CASSTQGQETQYF.

The genes are TRBV3-1 (or the pseudogene TRBV3-2) and TRBJ1-2, with a tentative D call TRBD1 (5 bases). The CDR3 has 14 residues. The germline V gene encodes CDR1 LGHDT and CDR2 YNNKEL (reference sequence). The V gene lost 2 bases and the J gene lost 8 bases, with 15 bases spanning the gap. This CDR3 reads CASSQTRVGAGYTF. The CDR3 nucleotides read TGTGCCAGCAGCCAAACGAGAGTAGGGGCCGGCTACACCTTC.

The rearrangement links TRBV9 to TRBJ2-7, with D perhaps matching TRBD2 (6 bases). The CDR3 is 14 amino acids. Per germline, CDR1 SGDLS and CDR2 YYNGEE. The germline V and J ends were trimmed by 6 bases and 5 bases, with 18 bases remaining between them. CDR3 sequence: CASTPGLGTDEQYF. For the CDR3, the DNA is TGTGCCAGCACCCCGGGACTCGGAACGGACGAGCAGTACTTC.

This clone showed up just once. The chain joins TRBV4-3 to TRBJ2-1, with 10 bases matching TRBD2. The CDR3 is 18 residues long. The germline V gene has CDR1 LGHNA and CDR2 YSLEER. Germline trimming cut 1 base from V and 0 bases from J; bases unmatched to any gene: 6. The CDR3 loop reads CASSQGLAGPSSYNEQFF. The DNA for the CDR3 is TGCGCCAGCAGCCAAGGACTAGCGGGCCCTAGCTCCTACAATGAGCAGTTCTTC.